Each of the 10 T cell receptor beta chains below was sequenced from the same sample in a study of molecular identifiers for immune sequencing clone quantification. TCRdb re-called the PCR reads with MiXCR, one entry per CDR3 protein. The repertoire holds approximately 630,000 distinct CDR3 sequences, with about 25% as singletons. Sequenced: naive CD8+ T cells from blood, with Jurkat cell RNA spiked in. Subset of the sample: FACS-sorted CD8+CD4-CCR7+CD45RA+ naive T cells. These TCRs come from a human donor in good health. Some libraries in this study had Jurkat cell RNA spiked in.

The chain recombines TRBV9 with TRBJ1-1; D remains ambiguous. V lost 4 bases and J 5 bases, leaving 12 bases between the germline ends. Germline V gene data show CDR1 as SGDLS and CDR2 as YYNGEE. CDR3 length equals 13 residues. CDR3 residues: CASSPDKVTEAFF. The CDR3 DNA follows: TGTGCCAGCAGCCCAGACAAGGTAACTGAAGCTTTCTTT.

The chain has TRBV19 and TRBJ1-1, with D possibly being TRBD1 (5 bases). V was pared by 4 bases and J by 10 bases, with 16 bases between. Per germline, CDR1 LNHDA and CDR2 SQIVND (reference sequence). The CDR3 runs to 13 residues. The DNA of the CDR3 is TGTGCCAGTAGTACGGGAGGGGTTTTAGGAGCTTTCTTT. It specifies CASSTGGVLGAFF.

This chain uses TRBV6-5 with TRBJ2-1, with D maybe TRBD2 (6 bases). V was trimmed by 4 bases and J by 7 bases, leaving 14 bases between them. The CDR3 spans 14 residues. Per the germline V gene, CDR1 is MNHEY and CDR2 is SVGAGI. The CDR3 here is CASSSGGVANEQFF. The DNA of the CDR3 is TGTGCCAGCAGTTCTGGCGGGGTGGCGAATGAGCAGTTCTTC.

The chain recombines TRBV5-8 with TRBJ1-3; a possible D gene is TRBD1 (5 bases). Germline V gene lookup returns CDR1 SGHTS and CDR2 YDEGEE. V gave up 3 bases and J gave up 9 bases, with 10 bases separating them. This CDR3 comprises 12 residues. The CDR3 spells CASSSLGLTIYF. The CDR3 coding sequence is TGTGCCAGCAGCTCACTGGGACTCACCATATATTTT.

The rearrangement uses TRBV10-3 and TRBJ2-6, with 11 bases lining up with TRBD1. CDR3 length equals 17 residues. Losses at the gene ends were 10 bases for V and 0 bases for J; bases not matched to a gene: 8. Per the germline V gene, CDR1 is ENHRY and CDR2 is SYGVKD. The CDR3 bases are TGTGCCACCGATGCCGGGACAGGGGGCTCTGGGGCCAACGTCCTGACTTTC. Translation gives CATDAGTGGSGANVLTF.

As for this clonotype: A clone one base away is much larger, so this may be a read error. The chain links TRBV4-1 to TRBJ2-5; D gene unclear. The CDR3 consists of 17 residues. Per germline, CDR1 MGHRA and CDR2 YSYEKL. V lost 2 bases and J lost 0, with 16 bases in between. CDR3 sequence: CASSQQSGTGNQETQYF. The CDR3 nucleotides read TGCGCCAGCAGCCAACAATCTGGTACTGGGAACCAAGAGACCCAGTACTTC.

This clonotype has just one count. A much larger clone is a single base away; this may be a read error. The CDR3 DNA reads as TGTGCCAGCGGCCCCGACCCCAGTAATGAGCAGTTCTTC. Its protein product is CASGPDPSNEQFF. The rearrangement joins TRBV7-2 to TRBJ2-1; D ambiguous. The CDR3 extends over 13 amino acids. Between the trimmed V and J ends, which lost 8 bases and 7 bases, there was a span of 15 bases. CDR1 is SGHTA, CDR2 FQGNSA, per germline. The complete variable domain, with remaining parts taken from reference TRBV7-2 and TRBJ2-1, reads GAGVSQSPSNKVTEKGKDVELRCDPISGHTALYWYRQSLGQGLEFLIYFQGNSAPDKSGLPSDRFSAERTGGSVSTLTIQRTQQEDSAVYLCASGPDPSNEQFFGPGTRLTVL.

This clonotype was seen a few times. This sequence joins TRBV14 and TRBJ2-3; D call uncertain. With 0 bases removed from V and 8 bases from J, the gap between germline ends came to 12 bases. Per germline, CDR1 SGHDN and CDR2 FVKESK. The CDR3 extends over 14 amino acids. CDR3 DNA: TGTGCCAGCAGCCAAGACATGGGTGGTGGTACGCAGTATTTT. The encoded protein is CASSQDMGGGTQYF.

This clonotype was found a few times. CDR3 in DNA: TGTGCCAGTAGTATAGGTAACAGCCTTTTCTACAATGAGCAGTTCTTC. Translating gives CASSIGNSLFYNEQFF. The chain employs TRBV19 and TRBJ2-1, with no clear D. The V gene's germline CDR1 is LNHDA and CDR2 SQIVND (reference sequence). The V end lost 1 base, the J end lost 3 bases, and 13 bases lay between the germline ends. This CDR3 is 16 amino acids long. The full variable domain, its missing parts supplied by reference TRBV19 and TRBJ2-1, is DGGITQSPKYLFRKEGQNVTLSCEQNLNHDAMYWYRQDPGQGLRLIYYSQIVNDFQKGDIAEGYSVSREKKESFPLTVTSAQKNPTAFYLCASSIGNSLFYNEQFFGPGTRLTVL.

This clonotype appeared many times. This chain connects TRBV5-6 to TRBJ2-7; D may be TRBD1 (7 bases). Germline V CDR1 and CDR2: SGHDT, YYEEEE. The CDR3 contains 16 residues. The germline V and J ends were trimmed by 0 bases and 2 bases, with 15 bases remaining between them. CDR3 region: CASSLGPGGQTYEQYF. In DNA form, the CDR3 reads TGTGCCAGCAGCTTGGGCCCCGGGGGACAGACCTACGAGCAGTACTTC.